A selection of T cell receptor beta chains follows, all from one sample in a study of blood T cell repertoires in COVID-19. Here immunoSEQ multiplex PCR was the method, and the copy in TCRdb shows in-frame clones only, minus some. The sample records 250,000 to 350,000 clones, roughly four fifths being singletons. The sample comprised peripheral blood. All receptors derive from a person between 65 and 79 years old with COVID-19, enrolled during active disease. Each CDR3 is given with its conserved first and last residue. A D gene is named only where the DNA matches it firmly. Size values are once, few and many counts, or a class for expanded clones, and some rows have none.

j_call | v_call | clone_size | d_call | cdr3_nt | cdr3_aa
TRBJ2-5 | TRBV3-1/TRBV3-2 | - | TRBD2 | TGTGCCAGCAGCCCACCGGGACTAGGAAGCCAGCAGTACTTC | CASSPPGLGSQQYF
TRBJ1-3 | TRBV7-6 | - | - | TGTGCCAGCAGCCCAGTTGAAGGAAACACCATATATTTT | CASSPVEGNTIYF
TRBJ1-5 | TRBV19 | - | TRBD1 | TGTGCCAGTAGTATATACGACAGGGGCGATCAGCCCCAGCATTTT | CASSIYDRGDQPQHF
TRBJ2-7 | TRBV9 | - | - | TGTGCCAGCAGTGCCCGGGGATACTCCTACGAGCAGTACTTC | CASSARGYSYEQYF
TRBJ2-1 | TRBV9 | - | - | TGTGCCAGCAGCGTAGTGGGGGCCCGATCCTACAATGAGCAGTTCTTC | CASSVVGARSYNEQFF
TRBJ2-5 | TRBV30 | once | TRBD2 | TGTGCCTGGAGTGCGAACGGGAGGGCCGACCAAGAGACCCAGTACTTC | CAWSANGRADQETQYF
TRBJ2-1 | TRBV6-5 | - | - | TGTGCCAGCATGGGACTTTACAATGAGCAGTTCTTC | CASMGLYNEQFF
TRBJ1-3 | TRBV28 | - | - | TGTGCCAGCAGTTTCGGTACGGGAAACACCATATATTTT | CASSFGTGNTIYF
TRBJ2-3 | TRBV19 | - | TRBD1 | TGTGCCAGTAGCCCGGGACAGGGAGACCCGCAGTATTTT | CASSPGQGDPQYF
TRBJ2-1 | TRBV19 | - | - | TGTGCCAGTAGTATAGGAGGGAATGAGCAGTTCTTC | CASSIGGNEQFF
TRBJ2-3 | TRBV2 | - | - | TGTGCCAGCATGCAGGGGGGATCACAAGATACGCAGTATTTT | CASMQGGSQDTQYF
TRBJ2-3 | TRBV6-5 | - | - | TGTGCCAGCAGAGCTCGACTAGTTGGCACAGATACGCAGTATTTT | CASRARLVGTDTQYF
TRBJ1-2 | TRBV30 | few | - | TGTGCCTGGAGGCGGGGTGGCTACACCTTC | CAWRRGGYTF
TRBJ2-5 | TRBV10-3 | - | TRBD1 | TGTGCCATCAGTGCGACGACAGGGGAGCAAGAGACCCAGTACTTC | CAISATTGEQETQYF
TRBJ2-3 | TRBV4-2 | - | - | TGTGCCAGCAGCCAAGGTGAGGCACGATCGCTCATGAATACGCAGTATTTT | CASSQGEARSLMNTQYF
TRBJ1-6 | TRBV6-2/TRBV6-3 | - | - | TGTGCCAGCAGTTACTCTTCCGTCGGTTCCTATAATTCACCCCTCCACTTT | CASSYSSVGSYNSPLHF
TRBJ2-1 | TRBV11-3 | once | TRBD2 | TGTGCCAGCAGCTTGGGCGGGAGAATTAACGATGAGCAGTTCTTC | CASSLGGRINDEQFF
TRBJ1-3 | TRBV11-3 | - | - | TGTGCCAGCAGCTCCGGACATATGCGAAACACCATATATTTT | CASSSGHMRNTIYF
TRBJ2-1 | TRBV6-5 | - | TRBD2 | TGTGCCAGCGCCTTAGCGGGAGGGCATGGGAATGAGCAGTTCTTC | CASALAGGHGNEQFF
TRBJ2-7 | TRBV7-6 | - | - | TGTGCCAGCAGCCTTCAGACGGGCGAGCAGTACTTC | CASSLQTGEQYF
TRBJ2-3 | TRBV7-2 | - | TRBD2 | TGTGCCAGCAGCCTACGAGGCGGGGGGGCCTTAGATACGCAGTATTTT | CASSLRGGGALDTQYF
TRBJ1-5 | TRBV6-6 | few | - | TGTGCCAGCAGACCTATGAGGCCCAATCAGCCCCAGCATTTT | CASRPMRPNQPQHF
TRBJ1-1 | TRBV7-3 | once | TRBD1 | TGTGCCAGCAGCTTTGGACAGGGACTGTCCACTGAAGCTTTCTTT | CASSFGQGLSTEAFF
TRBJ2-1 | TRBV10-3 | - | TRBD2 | TGTGCCATCAGTGAGAATGCGGGGCGGGGGAGTGAGCAGTTCTTC | CAISENAGRGSEQFF
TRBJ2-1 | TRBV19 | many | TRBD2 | TGTGCCAGTAGTGAGCTAGCGGGATGGGCGGATGAGCAGTTCTTC | CASSELAGWADEQFF
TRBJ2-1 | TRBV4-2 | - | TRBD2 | TGTGCCAGCAGCCAAGGAAGTTCGGGAGGGCCGTACAATGAGCAGTTCTTC | CASSQGSSGGPYNEQFF
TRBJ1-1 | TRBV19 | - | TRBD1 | TGTGCCAGTAGGACAGGGGGCGCATGGGCTGAAGCTTTCTTT | CASRTGGAWAEAFF
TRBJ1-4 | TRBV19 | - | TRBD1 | TGTGCCAGTAGTGACAGGGGCCGGAATGAAAAACTGTTTTTT | CASSDRGRNEKLFF
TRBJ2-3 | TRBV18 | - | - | TGTGCCAGCTCACCACCGAAAACGGGGCGGGGTAGCACAGATACGCAGTATTTT | CASSPPKTGRGSTDTQYF
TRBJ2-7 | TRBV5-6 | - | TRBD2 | TGTGCCAGCAGCTTGCAACTAGCGGGCTACGAGCAGTACTTC | CASSLQLAGYEQYF
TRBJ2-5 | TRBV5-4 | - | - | TGTGCCAGCAGCTTGAGAGGAACCCCAGAGACCCAGTACTTC | CASSLRGTPETQYF
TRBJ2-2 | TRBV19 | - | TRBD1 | TGTGCCAGTAGCCGGACAGGGGGATCCACCGGGGAGCTGTTTTTT | CASSRTGGSTGELFF
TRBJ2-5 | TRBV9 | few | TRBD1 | TGTGCCAGCAGCGCCGGACAGGGACGGACCCAAGAGACCCAGTACTTC | CASSAGQGRTQETQYF
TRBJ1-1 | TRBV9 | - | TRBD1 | TGTGCCAGCAGCGTAGATCCTCTGGACAGGGGAACTATTAGGAACACTGAAGCTTTCTTT | CASSVDPLDRGTIRNTEAFF
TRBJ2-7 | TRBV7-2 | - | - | TGTGCCAGCAGCTTCCTAGCCTACTACGAGCAGTACTTC | CASSFLAYYEQYF
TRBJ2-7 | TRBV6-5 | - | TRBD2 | TGTGCCAGCAGTTACTCAAGACTAGCGGGAGGGAACGAGCAGTACTTC | CASSYSRLAGGNEQYF
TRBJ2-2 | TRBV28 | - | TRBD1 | TGTGCCAGCAGTCTTACAGGGGTCATGAACACCGGGGAGCTGTTTTTT | CASSLTGVMNTGELFF
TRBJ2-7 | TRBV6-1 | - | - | TGTGCCAGCAGTGAACGGAGGAGAGAGCCCTACGAGCAGTACTTC | CASSERRREPYEQYF
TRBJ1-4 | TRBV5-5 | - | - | TGTGCCAGCAGCTTGTCGGGGGGAAAAGAAAAACTGTTTTTT | CASSLSGGKEKLFF
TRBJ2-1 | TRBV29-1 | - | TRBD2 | TGCAGCGTTGAAGATGGGTCTAGCGGGAACGAGCAGTTCTTC | CSVEDGSSGNEQFF
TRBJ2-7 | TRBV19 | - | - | TGTGCCAGTAGTATCCGGCAGGGCGCCTACGAGCAGTACTTC | CASSIRQGAYEQYF
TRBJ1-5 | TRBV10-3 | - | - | TGTGCCATCAGTGCGGCCGACGGGGATCAGCCCCAGCATTTT | CAISAADGDQPQHF
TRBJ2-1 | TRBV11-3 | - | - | TGTGCCAGCAGCTTAGCCAGTCGCAATGAGCAGTTCTTC | CASSLASRNEQFF
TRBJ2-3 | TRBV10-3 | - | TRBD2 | TGTGCCACCAGGGCCAGACTAGCTGTCAGCACAGATACGCAGTATTTT | CATRARLAVSTDTQYF
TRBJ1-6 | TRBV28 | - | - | TGTGCCAGCAGACCCACAGGGAGGGAGTCACCCCTCCACTTT | CASRPTGRESPLHF